A single sample gave rise to the 10 T cell receptor beta chains below, sequenced in a study of blood T cells in healthy people across ages. Primed by a sample-barcoded 5' primer and a J-beta primer mix, a second PCR proceeded for roughly 6 to 12 cycles. TCRdb ran MiXCR on the 5' RACE reads and lists one entry per CDR3 protein. The top ten hold approximately 20% of the sample, which has under 1 million distinct CDR3 sequences, 44% seen once. The specimen was blood. The receptor source for this set is a man between 60 and 70 years old in good health.

This clonotype was found a few times. The chain recombines TRBV20-1 with TRBJ2-1; D unclear. Germline values: CDR1 DFQATT, CDR2 SNEGSKA (reference sequence). Trimming pared 5 bases from V and 8 bases from J, leaving 16 bases between. The CDR3 loop spans 13 amino acids. The CDR3, as DNA: TGCAGTGCTCCGACCCATCAGTGGGATGAGCAGTTCTTC. It encodes CSAPTHQWDEQFF.

This clonotype has only a few counts. This chain uses TRBV6-1 with TRBJ2-5, with D perhaps given as TRBD1 or TRBD2 (5 bases each). Germline V gene data show CDR1 as MNHNS and CDR2 as SASEGT. The CDR3 is made up of 15 amino acids. Trimming took 7 bases from V and 5 from J, leaving 20 bases between them. The CDR3: CASTLGPSTIETQYF. CDR3 nucleotides: TGTGCCAGCACCTTGGGACCTTCTACCATTGAGACCCAGTACTTC.

There are a few counts of this clonotype. This chain connects TRBV18 to TRBJ2-5, with 10 bases lining up with TRBD1. Germline-derived CDR1 and CDR2 are KGHSH and LQKENI. This CDR3 is built from 15 residues. After removal of 3 bases from V and 5 bases from J, the junction contained 6 bases not matched to a gene. CDR3 in amino acids: CASSPDRGISETQYF. Here the CDR3 DNA reads TGTGCCAGCTCACCGGACAGGGGGATATCGGAGACCCAGTACTTC.

Only a few counts were recorded for this clonotype. The chain joins TRBV4-1 to TRBJ2-6; D is perhaps TRBD1 (5 bases). The CDR3 extends over 18 amino acids. From germline, CDR1 is MGHRA and CDR2 YSYEKL. V shed 1 base and J shed 0 bases, with 13 bases lying between them. The CDR3 sequence is CASSQVPGLDSGANVLTF. CDR3 DNA: TGCGCCAGCAGCCAAGTTCCAGGGCTGGACTCTGGGGCCAACGTCCTGACTTTC.

The chain uses TRBV7-9 and TRBJ2-7; D is perhaps TRBD1 (6 bases). The CDR3 covers 15 residues. Trimming left V 2 bases short and J 1 base short, with 12 bases between. Germline CDR1 and CDR2: SEHNR and FQNEAQ (reference sequence). The CDR3 DNA sequence: TGTGCCAGCAGCTTAATAAACAGGGAATCCTACGAGCAGTACTTC. It yields the protein CASSLINRESYEQYF.

The rearrangement uses TRBV5-1 and TRBJ2-1; unclear D gene. The CDR3 is made up of 15 amino acids. CDR1 is SGHRS, CDR2 YFSETQ, per germline. The V gene lost 4 bases and the J gene lost 0 bases, with 11 bases spanning the gap. The CDR3 reads CASSLLESSYNEQFF. Written as DNA, the CDR3 is TGCGCCAGCAGCCTCCTGGAGAGCTCCTACAATGAGCAGTTCTTC. Looking up the rest from reference TRBV5-1 and TRBJ2-1 gives the full variable domain: KAGVTQTPRYLIKTRGQQVTLSCSPISGHRSVSWYQQTPGQGLQFLFEYFSETQRNKGNFPGRFSGRQFSNSRSEMNVSTLELGDSALYLCASSLLESSYNEQFFGPGTRLTVL.

This chain links TRBV14 with TRBJ2-7, with TRBD1 matching over 8 bases. Germline V gives CDR1 SGHDN, CDR2 FVKESK. This CDR3 spans 16 amino acids. The V and J ends lost 4 bases and 7 bases, in that order; junction bases with no gene match: 15. This CDR3 is CASSPLWGAGGMEQYF. CDR3 in DNA: TGTGCCAGCAGCCCCCTTTGGGGGGCAGGGGGCATGGAGCAGTACTTC.

This CDR3 reads CASSRGGLAVSETQYF. The DNA of the CDR3 is TGTGCCAGCAGTCGAGGAGGACTAGCGGTTTCAGAGACCCAGTACTTC. The J gene is TRBJ2-7, the V gene TRBV2; 10 bases agree with TRBD2. The J call may be incorrect, as the DNA end agrees better with TRBJ2-5. The CDR3 has 16 residues. Germline V lookup: CDR1 SNHLY, CDR2 FYNNEI.

The chain employs TRBV5-5 and TRBJ1-6, with D possibly matching TRBD1 (5 bases). Germline V gene sequence: CDR1 SGHKS, CDR2 YYEKEE (reference sequence). The CDR3 loop spans 14 amino acids. Trimming cost V 0 bases and J 14 bases, with 15 bases left between them. As DNA, the CDR3 is TGTGCCAGCAGCTTGGTATCCCAGGGAACGACCCTCCACTTT. Translating it yields CASSLVSQGTTLHF.

The gene calls are TRBV13 and TRBJ2-1, with D unclear. The V gene lost 5 bases and the J gene lost 9 bases, with 14 bases spanning the gap. This CDR3 contains 13 residues. The germline V gene has CDR1 PRHDT and CDR2 FYEKMQ (reference sequence). The CDR3: CASSASSGGEQFF. CDR3 bases: TGTGCCAGCAGCGCATCATCGGGTGGTGAGCAGTTCTTC.